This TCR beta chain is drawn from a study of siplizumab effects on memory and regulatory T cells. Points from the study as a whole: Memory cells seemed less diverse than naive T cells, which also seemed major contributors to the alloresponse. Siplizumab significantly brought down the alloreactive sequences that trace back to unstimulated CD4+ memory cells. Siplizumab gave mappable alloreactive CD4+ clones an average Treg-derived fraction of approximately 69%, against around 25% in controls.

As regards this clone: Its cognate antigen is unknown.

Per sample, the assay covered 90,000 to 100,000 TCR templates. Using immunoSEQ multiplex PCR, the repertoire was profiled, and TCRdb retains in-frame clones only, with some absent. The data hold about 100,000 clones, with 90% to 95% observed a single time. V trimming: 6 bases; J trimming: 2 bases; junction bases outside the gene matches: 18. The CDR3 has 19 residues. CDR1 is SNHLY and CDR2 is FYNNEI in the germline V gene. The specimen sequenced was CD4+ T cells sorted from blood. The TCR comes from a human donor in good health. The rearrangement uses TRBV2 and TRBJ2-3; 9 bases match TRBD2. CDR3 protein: CASRVRLAGGTSLTDTQYF. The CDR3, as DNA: TGTGCCAGCAGGGTCCGACTGGCGGGAGGGACATCCCTCACAGATACGCAGTATTTT. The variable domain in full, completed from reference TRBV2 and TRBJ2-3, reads EPEVTQTPSHQVTQMGQEVILRCVPISNHLYFYWYRQILGQKVEFLVSFYNNEISEKSEIFDDQFSVERPDGSNFTLKIRSTKLEDSAMYFCASRVRLAGGTSLTDTQYFGPGTRLTVL.